The TCR beta chain described here comes from a study of Graves' ophthalmopathy and Graves' hyperthyroidism. Clinical symptoms, serum thyroxine, TRAb, thyroid ultrasound and orbital computed tomography determined diagnosis. PBMCs were isolated by Ficoll-Paque density gradient centrifugation, using roughly 9.7 ml of fresh peripheral blood as the starting material. This clonotype showed up many times. Germline assignment: CDR1 MDHEN and CDR2 SYDVKM. V lost 3 bases and J lost 4, with 13 bases in between. The CDR3 runs to 15 residues. TCR beta CDR3 amplification used RNA transcripts. After a first-round RT-PCR with HTBI primers, a second-round multiplex PCR was run. TCRdb reanalysed the multiplex PCR reads using MiXCR and keeps one entry per CDR3 protein. This sample has a few hundred thousand distinct CDR3 sequences; about a sixth occur once, and the top ten carry 2.4%.

Sequencing was performed on peripheral blood. J is TRBJ1-3 and V is TRBV28; D is unclear. This clonotype originated in an adult woman with stable Graves' hyperthyroidism. In nucleotides, the CDR3 is TGTGCCAGCAGTTTTCGGAGTAAGGCCGGAAACACCATATATTTT. It specifies CASSFRSKAGNTIYF. Looking up the rest from reference TRBV28 and TRBJ1-3 gives the full variable domain: DVKVTQSSRYLVKRTGEKVFLECVQDMDHENMFWYRQDPGLGLRLIYFSYDVKMKEKGDIPEGYSVSREKKERFSLILESASTNQTSMYLCASSFRSKAGNTIYFGEGSWLTVV.